These 29 T cell receptor beta chains came from one sample sequenced in a study of shared clonotypes between healthy human individuals. Profiled with immunoSEQ multiplex PCR; TCRdb holds only in-frame clones, not every one. Of about 2.4 million clones in the sample, over 85% are singletons; the top ten hold under 0.15%. Sequencing was performed on naive CD4+ T cells sorted from blood. Noted subset: CD45RA+ positively selected. The receptor set was obtained from a man aged 18 to 29 in good health.

The genes are TRBV15 and TRBJ2-6; no clear D gene. Germline V CDR1 and CDR2: LNHNV, YYDKDF (reference sequence). Trimming shortened V by 3 bases and J by 0 bases, and 15 bases separated the two germline ends. CDR3 size: 18 residues. The CDR3 here is CATSSSGARLSGANVLTF. CDR3 in DNA: TGTGCCACCAGCAGTTCGGGCGCCCGTCTCTCTGGGGCCAACGTCCTGACTTTC.

The rearrangement joins TRBV19 to TRBJ2-5; possible D gene TRBD2, 5 bases. V was pared by 10 bases and J by 0 bases, with 18 bases between. The CDR3 is 15 residues long. From germline, CDR1 is LNHDA and CDR2 SQIVND (reference sequence). Written as DNA, the CDR3 is TGTGCCACCGCTGGAGGCGGAAGGTACCAAGAGACCCAGTACTTC. Amino acid sequence: CATAGGGRYQETQYF.

The V call is TRBV14, the J call TRBJ2-3, with D hard to call. CDR1 and CDR2 (germline): SGHDN, FVKESK. Trimming shortened V by 0 bases and J by 1 base, and 8 bases separated the two germline ends. The CDR3 spans 15 residues. The CDR3 is CASSQEIGGTDTQYF. As DNA, the CDR3 is TGTGCCAGCAGCCAAGAAATAGGTGGCACAGATACGCAGTATTTT.

The gene calls are TRBV9 and TRBJ2-7; 8 nucleotides match TRBD2. From germline, CDR1 is SGDLS and CDR2 YYNGEE. This CDR3 is built from 16 residues. J gave up 1 base and V 0 bases, and 6 bases lay outside the gene matches. The CDR3 spells CASSVGSLAESYEQYF. DNA for the CDR3: TGTGCCAGCAGCGTAGGGTCACTAGCGGAATCCTACGAGCAGTACTTC. Drawing the rest from reference TRBV9 and TRBJ2-7, the complete variable domain is DSGVTQTPKHLITATGQRVTLRCSPRSGDLSVYWYQQSLDQGLQFLIQYYNGEERAKGNILERFSAQQFPDLHSELNLSSLELGDSALYFCASSVGSLAESYEQYFGPGTRLTVT.

This chain connects TRBV21-1 to TRBJ2-7. TRBV21-1 corresponds to a pseudogene. The CDR3 contains 13 residues. Here the CDR3 reads CASGSVLGYEQYF. The CDR3 nucleotides are TGTGCCAGCGGCTCCGTTTTGGGCTACGAGCAGTACTTC.

This clone appeared once. This chain links TRBV10-3 with TRBJ1-6; D is unresolved. V was shortened by 6 bases and J by 4 bases, with 10 bases between the two germline ends. Germline V gene lookup returns CDR1 ENHRY and CDR2 SYGVKD. The CDR3 contains 14 residues. This chain's CDR3 is CAIRGYEYNSPLHF. CDR3 coding DNA: TGTGCCATCAGGGGTTATGAATATAATTCACCCCTCCACTTT.

The chain couples TRBV14 to TRBJ2-1; possibly TRBD2 for D (5 bases). Trimming cost V 0 bases and J 0 bases, with 6 bases left between them. CDR1 and CDR2 (germline): SGHDN, FVKESK. CDR3 length: 15 residues. The CDR3 is CASSQDGSSYNEQFF. CDR3 nucleotide sequence: TGTGCCAGCAGCCAAGATGGGAGCTCCTACAATGAGCAGTTCTTC.

The chain couples TRBV6-7 to TRBJ1-4; D is undetermined. TRBV6-7 is recorded as an ORF, its role being uncertain. V was clipped by 1 base and J by 4 bases, with 10 bases between them. The CDR3 covers 15 residues. The CDR3 DNA is TGTGCCAGCAGTTACTTGGATGGGTTTAATGAAAAACTGTTTTTT. Residues: CASSYLDGFNEKLFF.

The V call is TRBV11-2, the J call TRBJ1-4; D is unresolved. There are 11 residues in the CDR3. Germline V gene data show CDR1 as SGHAT and CDR2 as FQNNGV. Trimming removed 5 bases at V and 8 bases at J, with 6 bases between. The DNA for the CDR3 is TGTGCCAGCAGCCAAGGAGAAAAACTGTTTTTT. Translated: CASSQGEKLFF.

Comment on this clone: This CDR3 is also generated by other DNA sequences in the sample. The V and J genes are TRBV5-1 and TRBJ1-2; a possible D gene is TRBD1 (5 bases). The CDR3 is 15 amino acids. Germline V CDR1 and CDR2: SGHRS, YFSETQ. V shed 0 bases and J shed 5 bases, with 14 bases lying between them. This chain's CDR3 is CASSLEGQGGYGYTF. The DNA for the CDR3 is TGCGCCAGCAGCTTGGAAGGGCAGGGCGGATATGGCTACACCTTC.

The rearrangement links TRBV10-3 to TRBJ1-2; 7 nucleotides align to TRBD1. Germline CDR1 ENHRY, CDR2 SYGVKD. The V gene end was trimmed by 3 bases and the J gene end by 3 bases; junction bases not matched to a gene: 16. This CDR3 comprises 18 residues. CDR3: CAISDIGQSRGSDYGYTF. The CDR3, as DNA: TGTGCCATCAGTGATATAGGGCAATCCAGGGGGTCCGACTATGGCTACACCTTC.

As concerns this clone: In the same sample, other DNA sequences code for this CDR3. This chain uses TRBV7-3 with TRBJ2-7; D remains unclear. The CDR3 is 14 residues long. Germline values: CDR1 SGHTA, CDR2 FQGTGA. Trimming removed 1 base at V and 3 bases at J, with 10 bases between. CDR3 loop: CASSLIAGDYEQYF. Here the CDR3 DNA reads TGTGCCAGCAGCTTAATAGCTGGGGACTACGAGCAGTACTTC.

The V and J genes are TRBV27 and TRBJ1-5, with 7 bases aligning to TRBD1. The length of the CDR3 is 15 residues. The V gene end was trimmed by 4 bases and the J gene end by 0 bases; junction bases not matched to a gene: 3. The germline V gene has CDR1 MNHEY and CDR2 SMNVEV (reference sequence). The CDR3 loop reads CASSWTGTSNQPQHF. CDR3 nucleotide sequence: TGTGCCAGCAGTTGGACAGGTACTAGCAATCAGCCCCAGCATTTT.

The chain joins TRBV5-4 to TRBJ2-7; D perhaps matches TRBD1 (6 bases). V lost 2 bases and J lost 3, with 9 bases in between. Germline CDR1 reads SGHNT; CDR2 reads YYREEE (reference sequence). The CDR3 is made up of 13 amino acids. This chain's CDR3 is CASSFAGDYEQYF. The CDR3 bases are TGTGCCAGCAGCTTCGCAGGGGACTACGAGCAGTACTTC.

The chain joins TRBV2 to TRBJ2-5; D unresolved. The CDR3 loop spans 11 amino acids. Germline values: CDR1 SNHLY, CDR2 FYNNEI. Trimming stripped 5 bases from V and 5 bases from J, with 6 bases between. In DNA, the CDR3 is TGTGCCAGCAGTAACGGGGAGACCCAGTACTTC. As protein: CASSNGETQYF.

This chain links TRBV5-1 with TRBJ2-7, with 9 bases lining up with TRBD2. V trimming: 4 bases; J trimming: 6 bases; junction bases outside the gene matches: 11. CDR3 length equals 15 residues. Germline-derived CDR1 and CDR2 are SGHRS and YFSETQ. CDR3 region: CASSRLAGEVGEQYF. DNA of the CDR3: TGCGCCAGCAGCCGATTAGCGGGAGAGGTGGGCGAGCAGTACTTC.

The V call is TRBV27, the J call TRBJ2-5; D could derive from TRBD1 or TRBD2 (6 bases each). V lost 10 bases, J lost 4 bases, and 19 bases lay in between. The germline V gene has CDR1 MNHEY and CDR2 SMNVEV (reference sequence). The length of the CDR3 is 14 residues. CDR3 nucleotide sequence: TGTGCCACTTCAAGGGGGGAGAGAGGAGAGACCCAGTACTTC. Protein product: CATSRGERGETQYF.

As DNA, the CDR3 is TGCGCCAGCAGTATAATAGCAGGGACCAGAGTAGGAAACACCATATATTTT. It encodes CASSIIAGTRVGNTIYF. The chain couples TRBV4-1 to TRBJ1-3, with D possibly matching TRBD1 (5 bases). Germline values: CDR1 MGHRA, CDR2 YSYEKL. Trimming took off 6 bases at V and 4 bases at J, with 22 bases between the two ends. CDR3 size: 17 residues.

To note about this clone: The sample contains more than one DNA sequence encoding this CDR3. The V call is TRBV9, the J call TRBJ1-6; D is unclear. CDR1 and CDR2 from the germline V gene are SGDLS and YYNGEE. The CDR3 length is 15 residues. V dropped 3 bases and J dropped 6 bases, with 13 bases sitting between them. The CDR3 region has the DNA TGTGCCAGCAGCGCCCGCGGATCCCTTAATTCACCCCTCCACTTT. Protein sequence: CASSARGSLNSPLHF.

This clone was detected a few times. The rearrangement links TRBV30 to TRBJ1-5; D possibly corresponds to TRBD1 (6 bases). CDR1 and CDR2 (germline): GTSNPN, SVGIG (reference sequence). V shed 2 bases and J shed 0 bases, with 14 bases lying between them. This CDR3 spans 16 amino acids. CDR3 amino acids: CAWSLGRGDSNQPQHF. The DNA for the CDR3 is TGTGCCTGGAGTTTGGGCAGGGGAGATAGCAATCAGCCCCAGCATTTT.

The rearrangement joins TRBV28 to TRBJ1-5, with D possibly matching TRBD1 (6 bases). The CDR3 extends over 15 amino acids. V was trimmed by 7 bases and J by 1 base, leaving 14 bases between them. From germline, CDR1 is MDHEN and CDR2 SYDVKM. The CDR3 sequence is CASTVGGLSNQPQHF. CDR3 sequence (DNA): TGTGCCAGCACCGTAGGGGGACTGAGCAATCAGCCCCAGCATTTT.

V is TRBV6-1 and J is TRBJ1-3; D remains unclear. Trimming pared 8 bases from V and 0 bases from J, leaving 11 bases between. The CDR3 is 14 residues long. Germline CDR1 and CDR2: MNHNS and SASEGT. This CDR3 is CASRDTHSGNTIYF. As DNA, the CDR3 is TGTGCCAGCCGCGACACACACTCTGGAAACACCATATATTTT.

V and J are TRBV10-3 and TRBJ2-1; D may be TRBD1 or TRBD2 (6 bases each). The CDR3 contains 17 residues. Trimming took 5 bases from V and 6 from J, leaving 23 bases between them. Germline CDR1 reads ENHRY; CDR2 reads SYGVKD. Here the CDR3 DNA reads TGTGCCATCAGTCCAACCGGGGGCAGTATGTTCTTCAATGAGCAGTTCTTC. It is translated as CAISPTGGSMFFNEQFF.

V is TRBV7-2 and J is TRBJ2-2, with a possible D match to TRBD1 (5 bases). Trimming stripped 5 bases from V and 1 base from J, with 11 bases between. This CDR3 has 15 amino acids. Germline lookup yields CDR1 SGHTA and CDR2 FQGNSA. DNA for the CDR3: TGTGCCAGCAGCGTAACAGGAAAGAACACCGGGGAGCTGTTTTTT. The encoded protein is CASSVTGKNTGELFF.

The rearrangement uses TRBV28 and TRBJ2-7; D might be TRBD2 (5 bases). The CDR3 totals 15 residues. Trimming took off 4 bases at V and 0 bases at J, with 13 bases between the two ends. Per the germline V gene, CDR1 is MDHEN and CDR2 is SYDVKM. The CDR3 spells CASSSVRGSSYEQYF. The CDR3 DNA reads as TGTGCCAGCAGTTCGGTTCGAGGGAGCTCCTACGAGCAGTACTTC.

Note on this clone: Other DNA sequences in this specimen translate into the identical CDR3. This chain connects TRBV4-3 to TRBJ2-1; 14 nucleotides match TRBD2. The germline V gene encodes CDR1 LGHNA and CDR2 YSLEER. V shed 1 base and J 3 bases; nucleotides not matched to a gene: 5. The CDR3 runs 18 residues. The DNA of the CDR3 is TGCGCCAGCAGCCAAGGGGGACTAGCGGGAGATTTCTACAATGAGCAGTTCTTC. It is translated as CASSQGGLAGDFYNEQFF.

This chain links TRBV30 with TRBJ2-7, with D perhaps TRBD1 or TRBD2 (5 bases each). The CDR3 loop spans 11 amino acids. The V gene lost 7 bases and the J gene lost 6 bases, with 13 bases spanning the gap. Germline CDR1 and CDR2: GTSNPN and SVGIG (reference sequence). CDR3 loop: CASKGAGEQYF. The CDR3 DNA follows: TGTGCCTCGAAAGGGGCGGGCGAGCAGTACTTC.

This sequence joins TRBV30 and TRBJ1-1; the match to TRBD1 covers 7 bases. CDR1 and CDR2 from the germline V gene are GTSNPN and SVGIG (reference sequence). V lost 4 bases and J lost 10; bases outside the gene matches: 12. The CDR3 length is 13 residues. CDR3 amino acids: CAWTPARGAGAFF. The CDR3 DNA reads as TGTGCCTGGACCCCAGCCAGGGGGGCCGGAGCTTTCTTT.

This clone was found a few times. V gene TRBV14 combines with J gene TRBJ2-7; D is unresolved. CDR1 is SGHDN and CDR2 is FVKESK in the germline V gene. CDR3 length: 15 residues. Trimming cost V 0 bases and J 3 bases, with 12 bases left between them. CDR3 region: CASSQDPARSYEQYF. DNA of the CDR3: TGTGCCAGCAGCCAAGACCCTGCTAGAAGCTACGAGCAGTACTTC.